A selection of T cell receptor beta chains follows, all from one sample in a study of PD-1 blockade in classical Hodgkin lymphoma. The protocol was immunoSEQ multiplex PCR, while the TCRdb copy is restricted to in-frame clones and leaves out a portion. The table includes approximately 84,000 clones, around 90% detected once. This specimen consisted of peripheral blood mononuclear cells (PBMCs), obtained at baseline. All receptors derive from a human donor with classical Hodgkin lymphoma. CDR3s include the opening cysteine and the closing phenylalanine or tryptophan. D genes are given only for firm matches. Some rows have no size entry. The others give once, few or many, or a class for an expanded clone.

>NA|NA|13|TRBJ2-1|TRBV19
CASSLLAGNEQFF
TGTGCCAGTAGTCTTCTAGCTGGGAATGAGCAGTTCTTC
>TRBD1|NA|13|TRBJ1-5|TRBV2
CASSGQGIQPQHF
TGTGCCAGCAGTGGACAGGGGATCCAGCCCCAGCATTTT
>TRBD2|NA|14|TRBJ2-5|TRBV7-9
CASSPSRGGETQYF
TGTGCCAGCAGCCCCTCTAGGGGAGGGGAGACCCAGTACTTC
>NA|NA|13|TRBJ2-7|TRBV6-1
CATQMTLGHEQYF
TGTGCCACCCAGATGACACTGGGCCACGAGCAGTACTTC
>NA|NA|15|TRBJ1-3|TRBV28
CASSPLAVSGNTIYF
TGTGCCAGCAGTCCGCTGGCGGTCTCTGGAAACACCATATATTTT
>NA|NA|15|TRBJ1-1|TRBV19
CASSINYGSATEAFF
TGTGCCAGTAGTATAAACTATGGTAGTGCCACTGAAGCTTTCTTT
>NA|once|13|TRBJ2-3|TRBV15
CATSTVATDTQYF
TGTGCCACCAGCACAGTAGCCACAGATACGCAGTATTTT
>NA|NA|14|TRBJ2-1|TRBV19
CASSTPITDNEQFF
TGTGCCAGTAGTACCCCTATAACAGACAATGAGCAGTTCTTC
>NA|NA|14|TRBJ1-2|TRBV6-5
CASSYLDRNYGYTF
TGTGCCAGCAGCTACCTAGACAGGAACTATGGCTACACCTTC
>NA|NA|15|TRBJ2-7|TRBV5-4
CASSSGIDGGYEQYF
TGTGCCAGCAGCTCAGGGATCGACGGAGGCTACGAGCAGTACTTC
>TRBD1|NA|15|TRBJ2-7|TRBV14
CASSQGDRGVYEQYF
TGTGCCAGCAGCCAAGGGGACAGGGGGGTCTACGAGCAGTACTTC
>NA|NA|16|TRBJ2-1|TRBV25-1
CASIGGSGVSYNEQFF
TGTGCCAGCATCGGTGGAAGCGGAGTCTCCTACAATGAGCAGTTCTTC
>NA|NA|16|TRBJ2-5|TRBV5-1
CASSSRGRVEQETQYF
TGCGCCAGCAGCTCAAGGGGAAGGGTTGAACAAGAGACCCAGTACTTC
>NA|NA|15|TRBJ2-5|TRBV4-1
CASSPLLRVQETQYF
TGCGCCAGCAGCCCTCTTCTCAGGGTCCAAGAGACCCAGTACTTC
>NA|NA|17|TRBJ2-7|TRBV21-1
CASSNPPGLSETYEQYF
TGTGCCAGCAGCAATCCCCCGGGACTCTCCGAAACCTACGAGCAGTACTTC
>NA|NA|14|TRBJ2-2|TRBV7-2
CASSLQGGSGELFF
TGTGCCAGCAGCCTTCAGGGGGGCTCCGGGGAGCTGTTTTTT
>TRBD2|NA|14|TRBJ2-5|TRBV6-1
CATHGGGGQETQYF
TGTGCCACCCATGGGGGGGGAGGCCAAGAGACCCAGTACTTC
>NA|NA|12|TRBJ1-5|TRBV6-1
CASSEYTQPQHF
TGTGCCAGCAGTGAATATACTCAGCCCCAGCATTTT
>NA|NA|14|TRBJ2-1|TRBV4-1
CASSQAGVGNEQFF
TGCGCCAGCAGCCAAGCGGGAGTGGGAAATGAGCAGTTCTTC
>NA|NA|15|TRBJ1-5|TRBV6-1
CASSEMGPARQPQHF
TGTGCCAGCAGTGAAATGGGGCCGGCCAGGCAGCCCCAGCATTTT
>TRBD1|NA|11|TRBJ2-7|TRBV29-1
CSVQGAREQYF
TGCAGCGTCCAGGGGGCACGGGAGCAGTACTTC
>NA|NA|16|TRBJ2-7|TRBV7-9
CASSLAGSSAAYEQYF
TGTGCCAGCAGCTTAGCGGGCAGTTCGGCGGCCTACGAGCAGTACTTC